This T cell receptor beta chain was identified in a study of molecular identifiers for immune sequencing clone quantification. Study background: Naive CD8 cell RNA, from roughly 20,000 or 100,000 cells, was split five ways in replicates, with four sequenced. Findings of the study overall: Sizes of clones that are highly expanded could be underestimated (if identical TCR molecules share a barcode).

TCRdb independently ran MiXCR on the PCR reads; one entry per CDR3 protein. There are about half a million distinct CDR3 sequences in the sample; 20% to 25% occur only once, and 0.84% lies in the top ten. This clonotype was seen only a few times. Its target is unknown. The germline gives CDR1 LGHDT, CDR2 YNNKEL (reference sequence). V was pared by 0 bases and J by 7 bases, with 9 bases between. The CDR3 length is 13 residues. This sequence joins TRBV3-1 and TRBJ1-2; D gene unclear. Sequenced material: naive CD8+ T cells from blood, with Jurkat cell RNA spiked in. Subset indicated: FACS-sorted CD8+CD4-CCR7+CD45RA+ naive T cells. The TCR comes from a human donor in good health. Some libraries in this study had Jurkat cell RNA spiked in. CDR3 DNA: TGTGCCAGCAGCCAAGAAGCTGGATTTGGCTACACCTTC. It specifies CASSQEAGFGYTF.